This T cell receptor (beta chain) was retrieved from a study of blood T cell repertoires in COVID-19. Here immunoSEQ multiplex PCR was the method, and the copy in TCRdb shows in-frame clones only, minus some. In the table there are hundreds of thousands of clones, around 85% of which are singletons. Germline assignment: CDR1 LNHDA and CDR2 SQIVND (reference sequence). V was shortened by 5 bases and J by 1 base, with 14 bases between the two germline ends. The CDR3 sequence is 15 residues long. This study enrolled people aged 18 to 89 from roughly 22 US geographic areas. Cohort assignment relied on participant-reported clinical history.

V gene TRBV19 combines with J gene TRBJ1-2; tentative D call: TRBD1 (5 bases). Source material: PBMCs or T cells enriched from blood (not recorded which). The TCR originated in a young man who had recovered from COVID-19. The CDR3 DNA sequence: TGTGCCAGTAGTCGCGGACAACAGGTTAACTATGGCTACACCTTC. It specifies CASSRGQQVNYGYTF.